What follows are 17 T cell receptor beta chains derived from one specimen sequenced in a study of OX40 agonist ivuxolimab in advanced cancers. Libraries were built with the immunoSEQ multiplex PCR assay. As stored in TCRdb, this immuneACCESS dataset retains in-frame rearrangements with V and J assigned. A fraction of the clones does not appear; measured against another copy, unresolved V genes explain less than half of the discrepancy, and the remainder lacks a known reason. This sample lists tens of thousands of clones; approximately 90% were detected once. The ten largest clones represent approximately 1.5% of the sample. Sequenced material: CD4+ or CD8+ T cells sorted from blood, taken in a trial of the OX40 agonist ivuxolimab. The receptors come from an adult with an advanced solid tumor such as melanoma, head and neck, liver or kidney cancer.

J is TRBJ2-1 and V is TRBV12-5; D tentatively reads TRBD1 or TRBD2 (6 bases each). Per the germline V gene, CDR1 is LGHNT and CDR2 is FRNRAP. The CDR3 spans 16 residues. V was cut by 3 bases and J by 4 bases, with 16 bases left in between. The CDR3 DNA reads as TGTGCTAGTGGTTTAGAACTAGGGGGGCTTTACAATGAGCAGTTCTTC. Residues: CASGLELGGLYNEQFF.

The gene calls are TRBV6-6 and TRBJ2-4, with D possibly TRBD1 on 6 matching bases. Germline V gives CDR1 MNHNY, CDR2 SVGAGI (reference sequence). The CDR3 totals 12 residues. Trimming pared 7 bases from V and 5 bases from J, leaving 9 bases between. This CDR3 is CASKQGENIQYF. CDR3 DNA: TGTGCCAGCAAACAGGGCGAAAACATTCAGTACTTC.

The V call is TRBV28, the J call TRBJ2-5, with D perhaps matching TRBD1 (5 bases). Near its end, the DNA agrees better with TRBJ2-7, so the J call may be wrong. This CDR3 has 11 residues. Per germline, CDR1 MDHEN and CDR2 SYDVKM. The DNA for the CDR3 is TGTGCCAGCAGTCAGGGTTACGAGCAGTACTTC. Its translation is CASSQGYEQYF.

The chain has TRBV30 and TRBJ2-2, with D hard to call. Germline V gives CDR1 GTSNPN, CDR2 SVGIG (reference sequence). CDR3 length: 11 residues. Trimming cost V 2 bases and J 5 bases, with 3 bases left between them. The CDR3 sequence: CAWSTTGELFF. In nucleotides, the CDR3 is TGTGCCTGGAGTACGACCGGGGAGCTGTTTTTT.

The rearrangement uses TRBV7-2 and TRBJ2-7; D is ambiguous. Germline V gene sequence: CDR1 SGHTA, CDR2 FQGNSA. Trimming removed 1 base from V and 0 bases from J, with 10 bases in between. The CDR3 contains 15 residues. In DNA, the CDR3 is TGTGCCAGCAGCTTAGGGTGGGGTTCCTCCTACGAGCAGTACTTC. This sequence encodes CASSLGWGSSYEQYF.

The chain is built from TRBV6-5 and TRBJ1-1; no firm D call. Trimming removed 5 bases from V and 0 bases from J, with 7 bases in between. The CDR3 runs to 13 residues. Per germline, CDR1 MNHEY and CDR2 SVGAGI. The CDR3 spells CASSETMNTEAFF. The CDR3 DNA follows: TGTGCCAGCAGTGAAACTATGAACACTGAAGCTTTCTTT.

This chain uses TRBV7-3 with TRBJ2-1, with a tentative D call TRBD1 (6 bases). Trimming shortened V by 2 bases and J by 4 bases, and 12 bases separated the two germline ends. Germline V gene sequence: CDR1 SGHTA, CDR2 FQGTGA. This CDR3 has 15 amino acids. CDR3: CASSLSPGVYNEQFF. CDR3 in DNA: TGTGCCAGCAGCTTATCTCCAGGGGTGTACAATGAGCAGTTCTTC. The whole variable domain, filled in from reference TRBV7-3 and TRBJ2-1, reads GAGVSQTPSNKVTEKGKYVELRCDPISGHTALYWYRQSLGQGPEFLIYFQGTGAADDSGLPNDRFFAVRPEGSVSTLKIQRTERGDSAVYLCASSLSPGVYNEQFFGPGTRLTVL.

The chain has TRBV9 and TRBJ2-1, with 12 bases identical to TRBD2. V lost 3 bases to trimming and J lost 8 bases; unmatched junction nucleotides: 9. The CDR3 covers 16 residues. CDR1 and CDR2 from the germline V gene are SGDLS and YYNGEE. The CDR3: CASSGGLAGPLDEQFF. CDR3 in DNA: TGTGCCAGCAGCGGGGGACTAGCGGGCCCCCTTGATGAGCAGTTCTTC.

This CDR3 is CASSERAGLRETQYF. The CDR3 DNA follows: TGTGCCAGCAGTGAGCGGGCGGGCCTCCGAGAGACCCAGTACTTC. This chain links TRBV25-1 with TRBJ2-5, with a weak D call TRBD2 (5 bases). V dropped 3 bases and J dropped 4 bases, with 15 bases sitting between them. This CDR3 comprises 15 residues. Germline V CDR1 and CDR2: MGHDK, SYGVNS.

The chain couples TRBV5-1 to TRBJ1-1, with D unclear. The CDR3 length is 15 residues. The V gene lost 4 bases and the J gene lost 2 bases, with 15 bases spanning the gap. Germline-derived CDR1 and CDR2 are SGHRS and YFSETQ. CDR3 in DNA: TGCGCCAGCAGCCCGGCCCGGGCTCCCAACACTGAAGCTTTCTTT. This codes for CASSPARAPNTEAFF.

This chain connects TRBV28 to TRBJ1-5; no clear D gene. This CDR3 contains 12 residues. Trimming stripped 7 bases from V and 7 bases from J, with 11 bases between. Looked up from germline, CDR1 is MDHEN and CDR2 is SYDVKM. The chain's CDR3 is CASTLVGQPQHF. The CDR3 nucleotides are TGTGCCAGCACCCTCGTAGGCCAGCCCCAGCATTTT.

This clone is a singleton in its sample. The chain joins TRBV7-9 to TRBJ1-1, with TRBD1 identical over 7 bases. The CDR3 consists of 14 residues. CDR1 and CDR2 from the germline V gene are SEHNR and FQNEAQ (reference sequence). Trimming took 4 bases from V and 2 from J; bases not matched to a gene: 4. The CDR3 is CASSSTGQNTEAFF. CDR3 nucleotides: TGTGCCAGCAGCTCGACAGGGCAAAACACTGAAGCTTTCTTT.

The chain links TRBV5-1 to TRBJ1-1; tentatively, D is TRBD1 (6 bases). This CDR3 contains 15 residues. CDR1 SGHRS and CDR2 YFSETQ come from the germline V gene. V lost 4 bases and J 2 bases, leaving 15 bases between the germline ends. The CDR3: CASSPRQAPNTEAFF. CDR3 DNA: TGCGCCAGCAGCCCCCGACAGGCGCCTAACACTGAAGCTTTCTTT.

The count of this clone is one. The chain has TRBV2 and TRBJ2-2, with a tentative D call TRBD1 (5 bases). V was pared by 3 bases and J by 5 bases, with 13 bases between. The CDR3 extends over 15 amino acids. The germline CDR1 and CDR2 sequences are SNHLY and FYNNEI. CDR3 protein: CASSDRQGRTGELFF. Here the CDR3 DNA reads TGTGCCAGCAGTGATAGGCAGGGTAGGACCGGGGAGCTGTTTTTT. The full variable domain, in which reference TRBV2 and TRBJ2-2 provide the parts outside the CDR3, is EPEVTQTPSHQVTQMGQEVILRCVPISNHLYFYWYRQILGQKVEFLVSFYNNEISEKSEIFDDQFSVERPDGSNFTLKIRSTKLEDSAMYFCASSDRQGRTGELFFGEGSRLTVL.

V is TRBV5-1 and J is TRBJ1-5; possible D gene TRBD1, 5 bases. There are 13 residues in the CDR3. Trimming removed 0 bases at V and 7 bases at J, with 8 bases between. From germline, CDR1 is SGHRS and CDR2 YFSETQ. CDR3 in amino acids: CASSLAGDQPQHF. In DNA, the CDR3 is TGCGCCAGCAGCTTGGCGGGGGACCAGCCCCAGCATTTT. Based on the CDR3 plus reference TRBV5-1 and TRBJ1-5, the full variable domain is KAGVTQTPRYLIKTRGQQVTLSCSPISGHRSVSWYQQTPGQGLQFLFEYFSETQRNKGNFPGRFSGRQFSNSRSEMNVSTLELGDSALYLCASSLAGDQPQHFGDGTRLSIL.

This chain uses TRBV6-1 with TRBJ2-2; D may correspond to TRBD1 or TRBD2 (5 bases each). V shed 6 bases and J shed 2 bases, with 13 bases lying between them. The CDR3 runs 15 residues. Germline CDR1 reads MNHNS; CDR2 reads SASEGT. The CDR3 loop reads CASSPGRVNTGELFF. The CDR3 region has the DNA TGTGCCAGCAGCCCAGGGCGGGTTAACACCGGGGAGCTGTTTTTT.

CDR3 nucleotide sequence: TGTGCCAGCAGCGTAGCGCCCAAGAATAGTGGGGGGCAGTTCTTC. It translates to CASSVAPKNSGGQFF. The rearrangement links TRBV9 to TRBJ2-1; D tentatively fits TRBD1 or TRBD2 (5 bases each). This CDR3 spans 15 amino acids. The V end was cut by 0 bases, the J end by 12 bases, with 19 bases between. Germline V lookup: CDR1 SGDLS, CDR2 YYNGEE.